This TCR beta chain originates from a study of T-cell memory formation after mild COVID-19. V gave up 5 bases and J gave up 6 bases; unmatched junction bases: 9. Germline values: CDR1 SNHLY, CDR2 FYNNEI. CDR3 length: 14 amino acids. Findings of the study overall: Among CD4+ contracting clones, most were CM and EM, and CD8+ ones EMRA. Day 15 to 85 contracting clones showed balanced CD4/CD8; day 15 to 37 expanders favored CD4+.

Comments on this clonotype: Its antigen is not known.

TCRalpha and TCRbeta libraries used 5'RACE with constant-segment primers and UMIs. TCRdb independently ran MiXCR on the 5' RACE reads; one entry per CDR3 protein. Here the sample spans fewer than 450,000 distinct CDR3 sequences, 24% being singletons. The sequence derives from an adult woman who had mild COVID-19 (a few samples of this study predate the infection). Cell type and time point are not known. Sequenced input: PBMCs or a T cell subset sorted from them (not recorded which). The chain is built from TRBV2 and TRBJ2-7; the match to TRBD2 covers 8 bases. In DNA, the CDR3 is TGTGCCAGCAGTTCTGAAAGCGGGAGATCCGAGCAGTACTTC. Its translation: CASSSESGRSEQYF. The full variable domain, with the rest looked up from reference TRBV2 and TRBJ2-7, is EPEVTQTPSHQVTQMGQEVILRCVPISNHLYFYWYRQILGQKVEFLVSFYNNEISEKSEIFDDQFSVERPDGSNFTLKIRSTKLEDSAMYFCASSSESGRSEQYFGPGTRLTVT.